The 19 T cell receptor beta chains below all came from one sample that was sequenced in a study of cytomegalovirus exposure and HLA in healthy donors (TCRdb year 2017). Library prep was done by the immunoSEQ multiplex PCR assay. For the multiplex PCR, a mixture combining 60 forward primers for TCR Vbeta segments and 13 reverse primers for TCR Jbeta segments was used. In its TCRdb copy, this immuneACCESS table keeps in-frame sequences only and misses some clones. Where compared with another copy, unresolved V genes explain less than half of these, and the others have no known cause. Counted in this sample were 110,000 or so clones; 60% to 85% of them appeared once. The ten largest account for 2.9% of the sample. The sequencing input was PBMCs. These receptors all stem from a woman aged 35 to 49 in good health and CMV-seropositive.

The table lists this clone with a few counts. The rearrangement links TRBV29-1 to TRBJ2-3; 7 bases are a match to TRBD2. The ends lost 0 bases at V and 3 bases at J; junction bases unmatched: 12. Germline V gene data show CDR1 as SQVTM and CDR2 as ANQGSEA. CDR3 size: 17 residues. DNA of the CDR3: TGCAGCGTTGAAGAAGTGGGAGCGGGGACCTGGACAGATACGCAGTATTTT. This gives the protein CSVEEVGAGTWTDTQYF.

The chain uses TRBV14 and TRBJ1-6; D is perhaps TRBD1 (6 bases). V gave up 2 bases and J gave up 7 bases, with 12 bases separating them. The CDR3 contains 15 residues. Germline CDR1 reads SGHDN; CDR2 reads FVKESK. CDR3 region: CASSQNRVRNSPLHF. CDR3 in DNA: TGTGCCAGCAGCCAAAACAGGGTTCGGAATTCACCCCTCCACTTT.

The chain carries TRBV9 and TRBJ1-5; unclear D gene. The CDR3 covers 13 residues. Trimming removed 4 bases from V and 11 bases from J, with 16 bases in between. The germline V gene encodes CDR1 SGDLS and CDR2 YYNGEE. DNA of the CDR3: TGTGCCAGCAGCACGGGCCGGGCGGGGTCCCAGCATTTT. As protein: CASSTGRAGSQHF.

V gene TRBV5-4 combines with J gene TRBJ2-3, with a tentative D call TRBD1 (5 bases). Germline values: CDR1 SGHNT, CDR2 YYREEE (reference sequence). This CDR3 contains 14 residues. This CDR3 reads CAQLDNPLADTQYF. DNA of the CDR3: TGTGCTCAGCTGGACAATCCACTCGCAGATACGCAGTATTTT. The variable domain in full, with the rest retrieved from reference TRBV5-4 and TRBJ2-3, is ETGVTQSPTHLIKTRGQQVTLRCSSQSGHNTVSWYQQALGQGPQFIFQYYREEENGRGNFPPRFSGLQFPNYSSELNVNALELDDSALYLCAQLDNPLADTQYFGPGTRLTVL.

V usage is TRBV6-1 and J usage is TRBJ2-2; TRBD1 is a possible D gene (5 bases). The CDR3 spans 15 residues. The V and J ends lost 7 bases and 5 bases respectively, with 17 bases between them. The V gene's germline CDR1 is MNHNS and CDR2 SASEGT. The chain's CDR3 is CASNFPGIGTGELFF. CDR3 sequence (DNA): TGTGCCAGCAATTTCCCAGGGATAGGGACCGGGGAGCTGTTTTTT.

The V gene is TRBV27, the J gene TRBJ2-1; 8 nucleotides line up with TRBD1. The CDR3 has 14 amino acids. The V gene end was trimmed by 8 bases and the J gene end by 6 bases; junction bases not matched to a gene: 9. Per the germline V gene, CDR1 is MNHEY and CDR2 is SMNVEV (reference sequence). The chain's CDR3 is CASWRQGAANEQFF. The CDR3 coding sequence is TGTGCCAGCTGGAGGCAGGGGGCTGCCAATGAGCAGTTCTTC.

The chain recombines TRBV5-1 with TRBJ1-2; D is perhaps TRBD1 (5 bases). The germline V gene encodes CDR1 SGHRS and CDR2 YFSETQ. The CDR3 totals 14 residues. V was cut by 4 bases and J by 6 bases, with 16 bases left in between. CDR3 coding DNA: TGCGCCAGCAGCCAAAGTGAGGGGAGGAATGGCTACACCTTC. This encodes CASSQSEGRNGYTF.

The chain has TRBV7-8 and TRBJ1-4; 8 bases are a match to TRBD1. The CDR3 runs 16 residues. Per the germline V gene, CDR1 is SGHVS and CDR2 is FQNEAQ. With V trimmed by 7 bases and J by 5 bases, 12 bases remained unmatched. The CDR3 loop reads CASTSQWTGRNEKLFF. The CDR3 coding sequence is TGTGCCAGCACATCCCAGTGGACAGGGAGGAATGAAAAACTGTTTTTT.

The chain uses TRBV7-2 and TRBJ1-3; possibly TRBD1 for D (6 bases). There are 17 residues in the CDR3. Trimming took 4 bases from V and 0 from J, leaving 16 bases between them. CDR1 and CDR2 from the germline V gene are SGHTA and FQGNSA. CDR3 bases: TGTGCCAGCAGCTCTGGGGCAGGGGCCGGCTCTGGAAACACCATATATTTT. This sequence encodes CASSSGAGAGSGNTIYF.

This clone was seen more than once but under ten times. The chain carries TRBV4-1 and TRBJ1-3; D is undetermined. CDR1 MGHRA and CDR2 YSYEKL come from the germline V gene. With 0 bases removed from V and 0 bases from J, the gap between germline ends came to 12 bases. The CDR3 extends over 17 amino acids. The CDR3 sequence: CASSQDTDVFSGNTIYF. Here the CDR3 DNA reads TGCGCCAGCAGCCAAGATACAGACGTTTTCTCTGGAAACACCATATATTTT.

The chain links TRBV28 to TRBJ2-1; TRBD2 is a possible D gene (5 bases). Between the trimmed V and J ends, which lost 5 bases and 1 base, there was a span of 18 bases. This CDR3 comprises 17 residues. CDR1 is MDHEN and CDR2 is SYDVKM in the germline V gene. CDR3: CASSKDFLGGSYNEQFF. The CDR3 bases are TGTGCCAGCAGTAAGGACTTCCTCGGAGGATCCTACAATGAGCAGTTCTTC.

This clone appeared a few times. V is TRBV29-1 and J is TRBJ2-3, with 9 bases that match TRBD2. Germline assignment: CDR1 SQVTM and CDR2 ANQGSEA. Germline trimming cut 4 bases from V and 6 bases from J; bases unmatched to any gene: 2. The CDR3 consists of 12 residues. CDR3 in amino acids: CSVVLAGDTQYF. For the CDR3, the DNA is TGCAGCGTTGTGCTAGCGGGGGATACGCAGTATTTT.

The CDR3 region is CASSFYSLHEQYF. The CDR3 DNA sequence: TGTGCCAGCAGCTTCTACTCCCTCCACGAGCAGTACTTC. The V call is TRBV7-3, the J call TRBJ2-7; no clear D. The V gene lost 3 bases and the J gene lost 5 bases, with 11 bases spanning the gap. CDR1 and CDR2 from the germline V gene are SGHTA and FQGTGA. The CDR3 has 13 residues.

This clone was observed a handful of times. The rearrangement uses TRBV18 and TRBJ2-7, with 12 bases lining up with TRBD2. This CDR3 is built from 15 residues. Per germline, CDR1 KGHSH and CDR2 LQKENI. The V segment lost 4 bases and the J segment 0 bases; nucleotides outside the gene matches: 1. This CDR3 is CASSQTSGSSYEQYF. The CDR3 DNA follows: TGTGCCAGCTCACAGACTAGCGGGAGCTCCTACGAGCAGTACTTC.

The V call is TRBV11-2, the J call TRBJ1-2; TRBD1 is a possible D gene (5 bases). The V gene lost 0 bases and the J gene lost 2 bases, with 10 bases spanning the gap. The CDR3 is 15 residues long. From germline, CDR1 is SGHAT and CDR2 FQNNGV. CDR3 coding DNA: TGTGCCAGCAGCTTAGATAGGGGTCTAAACTATGGCTACACCTTC. As protein: CASSLDRGLNYGYTF.

The rearrangement joins TRBV6-5 to TRBJ2-7, with 8 bases fitting TRBD1. The CDR3 length is 15 residues. V was clipped by 6 bases and J by 1 base; unmatched bases: 8. Germline values: CDR1 MNHEY, CDR2 SVGAGI. CDR3 in DNA: TGTGCCAGCAGGTCTACAGGGGGTTGGTCCTACGAGCAGTACTTC. Amino acid sequence: CASRSTGGWSYEQYF.

V is TRBV11-2 and J is TRBJ1-2, with D perhaps matching TRBD1 (5 bases). The CDR3 totals 16 residues. In germline, CDR1 is SGHAT, CDR2 FQNNGV. The V and J ends lost 1 base and 0 bases respectively, with 12 bases between them. CDR3 nucleotide sequence: TGTGCCAGCAGCTTAGCTGGGGCGGTGACTAACTATGGCTACACCTTC. It codes for CASSLAGAVTNYGYTF. Using reference TRBV11-2 and TRBJ1-2 for the parts outside the CDR3, the full variable domain is EAGVAQSPRYKIIEKRQSVAFWCNPISGHATLYWYQQILGQGPKLLIQFQNNGVVDDSQLPKDRFSAERLKGVDSTLKIQPAKLEDSAVYLCASSLAGAVTNYGYTFGSGTRLTVV.

V gene TRBV19 combines with J gene TRBJ1-5; TRBD1 might be the D (5 bases). The germline V gene has CDR1 LNHDA and CDR2 SQIVND (reference sequence). This CDR3 comprises 15 residues. Trimming took off 6 bases at V and 6 bases at J, with 18 bases between the two ends. In DNA form, the CDR3 reads TGTGCCAGTAGACCCGGACAAGCCGTCAGTCAGCCCCAGCATTTT. It encodes CASRPGQAVSQPQHF.

The chain couples TRBV21-1 to TRBJ2-3; whether TRBD2, the table's D call, matches the DNA was not checked. TRBV21-1 is recorded as a pseudogene. The CDR3 is 17 amino acids. The CDR3 bases are TGTGCCAGCAGCAAAGTTCTAGCGACGTTAAGCACAGATACGCAGTATTTT. Protein product: CASSKVLATLSTDTQYF.